Below, one T cell receptor beta chain is given with its context. Indicated treatment: some 19 received Ad26.COV2.S at low or high dose, single or two shots; 5 received placebo; per-sample allocation not given. Repertoires come from day 63 after the first vaccine or placebo injection. The source of the sample is a study of Ad26.COV2.S vaccination and SARS-CoV-2 variants. Across the whole study: Recipients of Ad26.COV2.S got it intramuscularly, once or twice 56 days apart.

The V end was cut by 6 bases, the J end by 6 bases, with 18 bases between. This CDR3 has 15 residues. Germline loops: CDR1 LNHDA, CDR2 SQIVND (reference sequence). Repertoires were generated with immunoSEQ multiplex PCR, while TCRdb's copy carries only in-frame clones and drops some. The sample lists about 330,000 clones; roughly 88% were seen once. This sequence was found in a person between 18 and 59 years old who received the Ad26.COV2.S COVID-19 vaccine or a placebo. The chain recombines TRBV19 with TRBJ2-1, with D unresolved. Sequenced material: peripheral blood, taken in a trial of Ad26.COV2.S vaccine versus placebo. CDR3 residues: CASSPIDAAGNEQFF. The CDR3 bases are TGTGCCAGTAGCCCCATAGACGCGGCCGGCAATGAGCAGTTCTTC.